These 10 T cell receptor beta chains were all obtained from the same sample, sequenced in a study of cytomegalovirus exposure and HLA in healthy donors. Amplification used 60 Vbeta primers and 13 Jbeta primers. Sequencing used immunoSEQ multiplex PCR; TCRdb keeps in-frame clones, though not all of them. The sample lists some 170,000 clones, about 80% occurring once. The sample consisted of PBMCs. The origin of the receptors is a man between 18 and 29 years old in good health and CMV-seropositive.

Turning to this clone: Just one base apart from a much larger clone, this may be a read error. This chain connects TRBV28 to TRBJ1-5, with 7 bases lining up with TRBD1. Trimming cost V 5 bases and J 2 bases; bases outside gene matches: 3. Per germline, CDR1 MDHEN and CDR2 SYDVKM. This CDR3 region has 14 residues. CDR3 region: CASSLGQGNQPQHF. In DNA form, the CDR3 reads TGTGCCAGCAGTCTCGGACAGGGCAATCAGCCCCAGCATTTT.

The chain recombines TRBV7-2 with TRBJ1-3; unclear D gene. This CDR3 comprises 13 residues. Germline V gene data show CDR1 as SGHTA and CDR2 as FQGNSA. Trimming cost V 0 bases and J 4 bases, with 4 bases left between them. As DNA, the CDR3 is TGTGCCAGCAGCTTAGCTCGGGGAAACACCATATATTTT. This translates into CASSLARGNTIYF.

This chain joins TRBV27 and TRBJ2-5, with D tentatively TRBD1 (5 bases). CDR1 is MNHEY and CDR2 is SMNVEV in the germline V gene (reference sequence). The V end lost 6 bases, the J end lost 2 bases, and 13 bases lay between the germline ends. The CDR3 is 14 residues long. The CDR3 is CASRQAGLQETQYF. The CDR3 DNA reads TGTGCCAGCAGGCAGGCAGGGCTTCAAGAGACCCAGTACTTC.

The rearrangement joins TRBV9 to TRBJ2-1, with 10 bases matching TRBD2. Germline V gene data show CDR1 as SGDLS and CDR2 as YYNGEE. The trim removed 2 bases at V and 6 bases at J, leaving 8 bases unmatched. The CDR3 contains 16 residues. The CDR3 region is CASSVLPGLATNEQFF. CDR3 sequence (DNA): TGTGCCAGCAGCGTCCTTCCGGGACTAGCGACCAATGAGCAGTTCTTC. Looking up the rest from reference TRBV9 and TRBJ2-1 gives the full variable domain: DSGVTQTPKHLITATGQRVTLRCSPRSGDLSVYWYQQSLDQGLQFLIQYYNGEERAKGNILERFSAQQFPDLHSELNLSSLELGDSALYFCASSVLPGLATNEQFFGPGTRLTVL.

The table lists this clone with a few counts. V is TRBV5-1 and J is TRBJ2-1, with 9 nucleotides matching TRBD2. CDR1 is SGHRS, CDR2 YFSETQ, per germline. V was pared by 4 bases and J by 9 bases, with 14 bases of the junction left unmatched. CDR3 size: 16 residues. The CDR3 protein is CASSGAGSGRSFEQFF. The CDR3 DNA follows: TGCGCCAGCAGCGGGGCTGGAAGCGGGAGGTCCTTTGAGCAGTTCTTC. The full variable domain, in which reference TRBV5-1 and TRBJ2-1 provide the parts outside the CDR3, is KAGVTQTPRYLIKTRGQQVTLSCSPISGHRSVSWYQQTPGQGLQFLFEYFSETQRNKGNFPGRFSGRQFSNSRSEMNVSTLELGDSALYLCASSGAGSGRSFEQFFGPGTRLTVL.

The chain uses TRBV4-3 and TRBJ1-3; TRBD1 matches 10 bases. CDR1 is LGHNA, CDR2 YSLEER, per germline. CDR3 length: 18 amino acids. The trim removed 1 base at V and 8 bases at J, leaving 14 bases unmatched. The CDR3 coding sequence is TGCGCCAGCAGCCAAGCCTTCCCCCCAGGGACAGGGGTCGACACCATATATTTT. Translation gives CASSQAFPPGTGVDTIYF.

This chain joins TRBV7-9 and TRBJ2-1; tentatively, D is TRBD2 (7 bases). V lost 1 base and J lost 1, with 14 bases in between. CDR3 length: 17 residues. Germline CDR1 SEHNR, CDR2 FQNEAQ (reference sequence). The CDR3 here is CASSLVRGGASYNEQFF. The CDR3 DNA sequence: TGTGCCAGCAGCTTAGTGCGTGGGGGGGCGTCCTACAATGAGCAGTTCTTC.

This clone was detected once. The rearrangement joins TRBV29-1 to TRBJ1-1; D perhaps matches TRBD1 (5 bases). Germline CDR1 is SQVTM and CDR2 is ANQGSEA. The CDR3 is 14 amino acids. The V and J ends lost 4 bases and 4 bases respectively, with 16 bases between them. The CDR3 region has the DNA TGCAGCGTTGCGGTTTCGACAGCAACCACTGAAGCTTTCTTT. Translating it yields CSVAVSTATTEAFF.

The count of this clone is one. The rearrangement joins TRBV5-1 to TRBJ2-7; tentative D call: TRBD1 (6 bases). The germline V gene encodes CDR1 SGHRS and CDR2 YFSETQ. V was trimmed by 4 bases and J by 6 bases, leaving 17 bases between them. This CDR3 is 14 amino acids long. CDR3 in DNA: TGCGCCAGCAGCAGTAGGGAACCCAGGGGCGAGCAGTACTTC. As protein: CASSSREPRGEQYF. The full variable domain, completed using reference TRBV5-1 and TRBJ2-7, is KAGVTQTPRYLIKTRGQQVTLSCSPISGHRSVSWYQQTPGQGLQFLFEYFSETQRNKGNFPGRFSGRQFSNSRSEMNVSTLELGDSALYLCASSSREPRGEQYFGPGTRLTVT.

The V call is TRBV29-1, the J call TRBJ1-2; D is possibly TRBD1 (5 bases). Trimming cost V 4 bases and J 7 bases, with 16 bases left between them. Germline V lookup: CDR1 SQVTM, CDR2 ANQGSEA. The CDR3 extends over 13 amino acids. The CDR3 DNA sequence: TGCAGCGTTGCCGGGGACTCGGTTGGTGGCTACACCTTC. It translates to CSVAGDSVGGYTF. The full variable domain, with the rest looked up from reference TRBV29-1 and TRBJ1-2, is SAVISQKPSRDICQRGTSLTIQCQVDSQVTMMFWYRQQPGQSLTLIATANQGSEATYESGFVIDKFPISRPNLTFSTLTVSNMSPEDSSIYLCSVAGDSVGGYTFGSGTRLTVV.